Here is one T cell receptor (beta chain) with its context. The use of a sample-barcoded 5' primer and a J-beta primer mix characterized a second PCR of 7 to 11 cycles. There were at least 3 million CDR3-containing paired-end reads obtained from each sample. From the 5' RACE reads, TCRdb called clonotypes with MiXCR, one entry per CDR3 protein. The sample has about 1.8 million distinct CDR3 sequences, roughly 50% seen once. This specimen belongs to a study of blood T cells in healthy people across ages. Trimming shortened V by 5 bases and J by 7 bases, and 23 bases separated the two germline ends. Germline CDR1 SEHNR, CDR2 FQNEAQ (reference sequence). This CDR3 region has 16 residues.

The chain has TRBV7-9 and TRBJ1-2; D gene ambiguous. The sequenced sample consisted of blood. The sequence derives from a woman between 35 and 50 years old in good health. The CDR3 nucleotides read TGTGCCAGCAGCGCCCGAGGACGGACCCCTGAGGGTGGCTACACCTTC. Translating gives CASSARGRTPEGGYTF.